This TCR beta chain was captured by sequencing in a study of cytomegalovirus exposure and HLA in healthy donors. The wider study: The platform used for the 110 or so validation repertoires matched that of the 666 first-cohort repertoires, a later analysis reported.

Profiling relied on immunoSEQ multiplex PCR, and the TCRdb table lists in-frame clones only, not all of them. The sample has roughly 240,000 clones, around nine tenths seen once. Sequenced sample: PBMCs. The sequence was collected from a man younger than 30 in good health and CMV-seronegative.

The CDR3 loop is CASSFVATNEKLFF. The CDR3 nucleotides read TGTGCCAGCAGTTTCGTTGCAACTAATGAAAAACTGTTTTTT. V is TRBV28 and J is TRBJ1-4; D remains ambiguous. Germline CDR1 reads MDHEN; CDR2 reads SYDVKM. V lost 3 bases, J lost 0 bases, and 5 bases lay in between. This CDR3 is built from 14 residues. Combining the CDR3 with reference TRBV28 and TRBJ1-4 gives the whole variable domain DVKVTQSSRYLVKRTGEKVFLECVQDMDHENMFWYRQDPGLGLRLIYFSYDVKMKEKGDIPEGYSVSREKKERFSLILESASTNQTSMYLCASSFVATNEKLFFGSGTQLSVL.